The 22 T cell receptor beta chains below all came from one sample that was sequenced in a study of Ad26.COV2.S vaccination and SARS-CoV-2 variants. As to treatment: roughly 18 received Ad26.COV2.S at low or high dose, single or two shots; 5 received placebo; per-sample allocation not given. Samples were taken on day 63 after the first vaccine or placebo injection. Clones were read by immunoSEQ multiplex PCR, and TCRdb kept only the in-frame ones, dropping some. The table records a few hundred thousand clones, over 75% of them present only once. The starting material was peripheral blood, obtained in a trial of Ad26.COV2.S vaccine versus placebo. These receptors were collected from a person aged 18-65 years who received the Ad26.COV2.S COVID-19 vaccine or a placebo.

The genes are TRBV30 and TRBJ2-7; unclear D gene. This CDR3 spans 15 amino acids. Germline V CDR1 and CDR2: GTSNPN, SVGIG (reference sequence). Trimming pared 5 bases from V and 3 bases from J, leaving 20 bases between. The CDR3 DNA reads TGTGCCTGGTGTCCCAGCACCAACGCCCTCTACGAGCAGTACTTC. It codes for CAWCPSTNALYEQYF.

The gene calls are TRBV5-1 and TRBJ2-7, with D uncertain. Germline lookup yields CDR1 SGHRS and CDR2 YFSETQ. The CDR3 is 13 residues long. Trimming removed 4 bases from V and 5 bases from J, with 13 bases in between. This CDR3 is CASSEGAPNEQYF. In nucleotides, the CDR3 is TGCGCCAGCAGCGAAGGCGCTCCTAACGAGCAGTACTTC.

J is TRBJ2-7 and V is TRBV30, with a tentative D call TRBD1 (5 bases). Germline V gene sequence: CDR1 GTSNPN, CDR2 SVGIG (reference sequence). V lost 3 bases to trimming and J lost 3 bases, with 9 bases between them. CDR3 length: 12 residues. The CDR3 bases are TGTGCCTGGAGGGACAACTACTACGAGCAGTACTTC. It codes for CAWRDNYYEQYF. Looking up the rest from reference TRBV30 and TRBJ2-7 gives the full variable domain: SQTIHQWPATLVQPVGSPLSLECTVEGTSNPNLYWYRQAAGRGLQLLFYSVGIGQISSEVPQNLSASRPQDRQFILSSKKLLLSDSGFYLCAWRDNYYEQYFGPGTRLTVT.

The chain carries TRBV19 and TRBJ1-1, with D perhaps matching TRBD1 (5 bases). The V gene lost 3 bases and the J gene lost 1 base, with 18 bases spanning the gap. The germline CDR1 and CDR2 sequences are LNHDA and SQIVND (reference sequence). The CDR3 sequence is 17 residues long. The CDR3 protein is CASSMVGTFMRNTEAFF. The CDR3 DNA reads as TGTGCCAGTAGTATGGTGGGGACCTTTATGAGGAACACTGAAGCTTTCTTT.

This sequence joins TRBV18 and TRBJ1-3; TRBD1 aligns across 8 bases. This CDR3 comprises 16 residues. V was clipped by 3 bases and J by 3 bases; unmatched bases: 7. Germline V lookup: CDR1 KGHSH, CDR2 LQKENI. Here the CDR3 DNA reads TGTGCCAGCTCACCCAGTCGGACAGGGATTGGAAACACCATATATTTT. This gives the protein CASSPSRTGIGNTIYF.

This clone came up a few times. Here the CDR3 reads CASSLGVLAGITDTQYF. CDR3 DNA: TGTGCCAGCAGCTTAGGAGTATTAGCGGGGATCACAGATACGCAGTATTTT. The chain carries TRBV7-2 and TRBJ2-3; 8 bases align to TRBD2. The CDR3 length is 17 residues. CDR1 is SGHTA and CDR2 is FQGNSA in the germline V gene. V gave up 1 base and J gave up 2 bases; unmatched junction bases: 8.

The V and J genes are TRBV5-5 and TRBJ2-7; tentative D call: TRBD1 (5 bases). Germline CDR1 and CDR2: SGHKS and YYEKEE (reference sequence). Trimming took off 4 bases at V and 3 bases at J, with 14 bases between the two ends. The CDR3 is 14 residues long. CDR3 region: CASSLKGEGYEQYF. The CDR3 nucleotides are TGTGCCAGCAGCCTTAAAGGGGAAGGCTACGAGCAGTACTTC.

V gene TRBV5-1 combines with J gene TRBJ2-3; the match to TRBD1 covers 7 bases. Germline CDR1 and CDR2: SGHRS and YFSETQ. Germline trimming cut 0 bases from V and 0 bases from J; bases unmatched to any gene: 7. The CDR3 runs 17 residues. This CDR3 reads CASSLVGTEKSTDTQYF. DNA for the CDR3: TGCGCCAGCAGCTTGGTCGGGACAGAAAAGAGCACAGATACGCAGTATTTT.

In this sample, this clone turned up a few times. The chain recombines TRBV18 with TRBJ1-3; D is ambiguous. CDR1 and CDR2 (germline): KGHSH, LQKENI. V was cut by 0 bases and J by 4 bases, with 10 bases left in between. CDR3 length: 15 amino acids. The CDR3 nucleotides are TGTGCCAGCTCACCACCGGACGGGTGGGGAAACACCATATATTTT. Its protein product is CASSPPDGWGNTIYF.

This clone has just one count. This chain connects TRBV19 to TRBJ1-2; TRBD1 aligns across 11 bases. This CDR3 is 13 amino acids long. V lost 10 bases, J lost 7 bases, and 8 bases stayed unmatched. Germline V gives CDR1 LNHDA, CDR2 SQIVND (reference sequence). The CDR3 loop is CATEGTGGFGYTF. CDR3 nucleotides: TGTGCCACCGAGGGGACAGGGGGTTTTGGCTACACCTTC.

The chain joins TRBV6-6 to TRBJ2-2; D may be TRBD2 (6 bases). V was shortened by 5 bases and J by 2 bases, with 21 bases between the two germline ends. In germline, CDR1 is MNHNY, CDR2 SVGAGI (reference sequence). The CDR3 is 18 residues long. CDR3 sequence: CASSPTPRGNRNTGELFF. The CDR3 DNA follows: TGTGCCAGCAGTCCAACCCCTCGGGGGAATAGAAACACCGGGGAGCTGTTTTTT.

The CDR3 is CASSEVLTGPNVLTF. The CDR3 DNA sequence: TGTGCCAGCAGTGAAGTGCTGACCGGACCGAACGTCCTGACTTTC. The J gene is TRBJ2-6, the V gene TRBV6-1; D not resolved. V lost 1 base, J lost 10 bases, and 14 bases lay in between. The germline V gene has CDR1 MNHNS and CDR2 SASEGT. CDR3 length: 15 residues.

This sequence joins TRBV19 and TRBJ2-3; possible D gene TRBD2, 6 bases. The CDR3 spans 16 residues. Germline V gives CDR1 LNHDA, CDR2 SQIVND (reference sequence). V lost 1 base and J lost 4, with 15 bases in between. For the CDR3, the DNA is TGTGCCAGTAGTATAGCCCCCGGCGCGGGGCCAGATACGCAGTATTTT. Amino acid sequence: CASSIAPGAGPDTQYF.

To note about this clone: Other DNA sequences of this sample code for an identical CDR3. This chain uses TRBV19 with TRBJ1-2; TRBD1 is a possible D gene (6 bases). Germline lookup yields CDR1 LNHDA and CDR2 SQIVND (reference sequence). V lost 3 bases to trimming and J lost 7 bases, with 9 bases between them. The CDR3 is made up of 12 amino acids. CDR3 protein: CASSIGGGGYTF. CDR3 DNA: TGTGCCAGTAGTATCGGAGGGGGTGGCTACACCTTC.

The chain couples TRBV6-5 to TRBJ1-6; D is unclear. Germline V gives CDR1 MNHEY, CDR2 SVGAGI. The ends were cut back, 9 bases at V and 1 base at J, with 10 bases in the middle. The CDR3 contains 14 residues. CDR3 in DNA: TGTGCCAGTGGAGGTGGGTCCTATAATTCACCCCTCCACTTT. Its translation is CASGGGSYNSPLHF.

DNA for the CDR3: TGTGCCAGCAGCCCCGACAGGTACAATGAGCAGTTCTTC. The encoded protein is CASSPDRYNEQFF. This sequence joins TRBV11-1 and TRBJ2-1, with D tentatively TRBD1 (6 bases). V lost 5 bases to trimming and J lost 4 bases, with 9 bases between them. The CDR3 contains 13 residues. CDR1 SGHAT and CDR2 FQDESV come from the germline V gene (reference sequence).

The chain couples TRBV4-1 to TRBJ2-7; D possibly uses TRBD1 or TRBD2 (7 bases each). Germline V gives CDR1 MGHRA, CDR2 YSYEKL. This CDR3 spans 15 amino acids. The V and J ends lost 3 bases and 3 bases respectively, with 15 bases between them. CDR3 sequence: CASSQNRGGNYEQYF. The CDR3 DNA follows: TGCGCCAGCAGCCAGAACAGGGGAGGGAACTACGAGCAGTACTTC.

V and J are TRBV4-1 and TRBJ1-5; the D is unclear. Germline-derived CDR1 and CDR2 are MGHRA and YSYEKL. Trimming shortened V by 3 bases and J by 11 bases, and 17 bases separated the two germline ends. This CDR3 comprises 14 residues. This chain's CDR3 is CASSQYLGGVAQHF. DNA for the CDR3: TGCGCCAGCAGCCAGTATCTGGGCGGAGTGGCCCAGCATTTT.

The chain recombines TRBV15 with TRBJ1-5; 8 nucleotides align to TRBD1. The V gene's germline CDR1 is LNHNV and CDR2 YYDKDF (reference sequence). The V and J ends lost 2 bases and 6 bases, in that order; junction bases with no gene match: 6. This CDR3 region has 15 residues. The CDR3 bases are TGTGCCACCAGCAGAACGACAGGGGACGGTCAGCCCCAGCATTTT. Protein product: CATSRTTGDGQPQHF.

The gene calls are TRBV7-2 and TRBJ2-5; TRBD1 matches 7 bases. The V segment lost 4 bases and the J segment 8 bases; nucleotides outside the gene matches: 10. The germline CDR1 and CDR2 sequences are SGHTA and FQGNSA. This CDR3 comprises 14 residues. CDR3 loop: CASSSDRAAETQYF. The CDR3 DNA follows: TGTGCCAGCAGCTCTGACAGGGCGGCAGAAACCCAGTACTTC.

The chain carries TRBV5-4 and TRBJ2-1; D may be TRBD1 or TRBD2 (5 bases each). The CDR3 contains 13 residues. Germline assignment: CDR1 SGHNT and CDR2 YYREEE (reference sequence). V lost 2 bases and J 9 bases, leaving 12 bases between the germline ends. CDR3 sequence reads: CASSLVGVSEQFF. As DNA, the CDR3 is TGTGCCAGCAGCTTAGTGGGGGTGAGTGAGCAGTTCTTC.

The gene calls are TRBV9 and TRBJ1-6; D is possibly TRBD1 (5 bases). The length of the CDR3 is 13 residues. The germline V and J ends were trimmed by 3 bases and 12 bases, with 13 bases remaining between them. The germline V gene encodes CDR1 SGDLS and CDR2 YYNGEE. CDR3 DNA sequence: TGTGCCAGCAGCGCTCACATGGGGGGACCCCTCCACTTT. Its protein product is CASSAHMGGPLHF. The full variable domain, its missing parts supplied by reference TRBV9 and TRBJ1-6, is DSGVTQTPKHLITATGQRVTLRCSPRSGDLSVYWYQQSLDQGLQFLIQYYNGEERAKGNILERFSAQQFPDLHSELNLSSLELGDSALYFCASSAHMGGPLHFGNGTRLTVT.